This entry lists 9 T cell receptor beta chains sequenced from one sample in a study of T cells in narcolepsy. The repertoire was sequenced with immunoSEQ multiplex PCR; TCRdb's copy has only in-frame clones and lacks some. The profile covers tens of thousands of clones, with about 90% appearing a single time and around 1% taken by the ten largest. Sequencing was done on a sample of memory (CD45RA-) CD4+ T cells from blood. All receptors come from a human donor in good health.

This chain's CDR3 is CASSLGPRMNQPQHF. The CDR3 DNA sequence: TGCGCCAGCAGCTTGGGACCGCGGATGAATCAGCCCCAGCATTTT. The V and J genes are TRBV5-1 and TRBJ1-5; no firm D call. The germline V gene has CDR1 SGHRS and CDR2 YFSETQ. The CDR3 sequence is 15 residues long. V lost 0 bases and J 4 bases, leaving 11 bases between the germline ends. The full variable domain, its missing parts supplied by reference TRBV5-1 and TRBJ1-5, is KAGVTQTPRYLIKTRGQQVTLSCSPISGHRSVSWYQQTPGQGLQFLFEYFSETQRNKGNFPGRFSGRQFSNSRSEMNVSTLELGDSALYLCASSLGPRMNQPQHFGDGTRLSIL.

V usage is TRBV5-1 and J usage is TRBJ2-6; unclear D gene. The CDR3 spans 15 residues. The V end was cut by 5 bases, the J end by 0 bases, with 9 bases between. Germline V gene data show CDR1 as SGHRS and CDR2 as YFSETQ. The CDR3 sequence is CASSTDPSGANVLTF. CDR3 coding DNA: TGCGCCAGCAGTACGGACCCCTCTGGGGCCAACGTCCTGACTTTC.

This clone has only one observation. V usage is TRBV5-7 and J usage is TRBJ2-5; 8 bases match TRBD1. TRBV5-7 has ORF status, its function being uncertain. The CDR3 extends over 14 amino acids. The V segment lost 0 bases and the J segment 4 bases; nucleotides outside the gene matches: 2. The CDR3 coding sequence is TGTGCCAGCAGCTTGGGGGGGACAGGAGAGACCCAGTACTTC. Amino acid sequence: CASSLGGTGETQYF.

The V and J genes are TRBV5-1 and TRBJ2-7; the D is unclear. Germline-derived CDR1 and CDR2 are SGHRS and YFSETQ. The CDR3 is 17 residues long. Trimming stripped 3 bases from V and 0 bases from J, with 19 bases between. The CDR3 here is CASSWKIGRIPSYEQYF. The CDR3 DNA follows: TGCGCCAGCAGCTGGAAAATAGGACGGATACCCTCCTACGAGCAGTACTTC.

The J gene is TRBJ2-3, the V gene TRBV5-1, with D hard to call. V lost 6 bases and J lost 5, with 19 bases in between. The CDR3 is 15 residues long. From germline, CDR1 is SGHRS and CDR2 YFSETQ. The CDR3 DNA follows: TGCGCCAGCAAGCTTACCCCCCAATCAGGAGATACGCAGTATTTT. Its protein product is CASKLTPQSGDTQYF.

This clone was found once. The chain links TRBV11-3 to TRBJ2-5; possible D gene TRBD2, 7 bases. CDR3 length: 17 residues. Germline V CDR1 and CDR2: SGHNT, YENEEA. V was cut by 1 base and J by 2 bases, with 17 bases left in between. The CDR3 is CASSLGGASGSQETQYF. CDR3 bases: TGTGCCAGCAGCTTAGGGGGGGCTAGCGGATCTCAAGAGACCCAGTACTTC.

The chain recombines TRBV6-1 with TRBJ1-6, with a possible D match to TRBD1 (6 bases). V was shortened by 10 bases and J by 10 bases, with 17 bases between the two germline ends. This CDR3 spans 13 amino acids. The germline V gene has CDR1 MNHNS and CDR2 SASEGT. CDR3 in DNA: TGTGCCACACAGGGAGCGAGTAGGTCACCCCTCCACTTT. Its translation: CATQGASRSPLHF.

The chain has TRBV7-2 and TRBJ1-2; tentatively, D is TRBD1 (6 bases). The CDR3 totals 14 residues. Germline CDR1 and CDR2: SGHTA and FQGNSA. V dropped 1 base and J dropped 4 bases, with 10 bases sitting between them. The CDR3 DNA reads as TGTGCCAGCAGCTTAGATCCGACAGGCTATGGCTACACCTTC. This translates into CASSLDPTGYGYTF.

In this sample, this clone turned up once. This rearrangement joins TRBV30 to TRBJ1-3; D remains unclear. The CDR3 is 14 amino acids. V dropped 2 bases and J dropped 0 bases, with 8 bases sitting between them. The V gene's germline CDR1 is GTSNPN and CDR2 SVGIG (reference sequence). Written as DNA, the CDR3 is TGTGCCTGGAGTCTCGGGGACTCTGGAAACACCATATATTTT. It specifies CAWSLGDSGNTIYF.